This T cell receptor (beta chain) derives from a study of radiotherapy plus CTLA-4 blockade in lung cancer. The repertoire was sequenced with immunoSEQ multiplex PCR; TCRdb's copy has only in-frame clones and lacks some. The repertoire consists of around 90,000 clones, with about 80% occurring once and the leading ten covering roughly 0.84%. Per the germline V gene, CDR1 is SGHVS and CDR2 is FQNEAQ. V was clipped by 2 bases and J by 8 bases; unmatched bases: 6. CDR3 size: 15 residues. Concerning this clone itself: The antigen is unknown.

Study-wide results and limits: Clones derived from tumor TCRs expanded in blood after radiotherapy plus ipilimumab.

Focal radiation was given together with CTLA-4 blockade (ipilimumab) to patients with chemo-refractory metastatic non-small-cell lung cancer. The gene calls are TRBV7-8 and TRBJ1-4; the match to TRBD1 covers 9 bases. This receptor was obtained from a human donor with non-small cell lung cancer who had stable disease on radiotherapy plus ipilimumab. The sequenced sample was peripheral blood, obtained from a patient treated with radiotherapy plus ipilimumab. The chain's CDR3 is CASSLRDRVKEKLFF. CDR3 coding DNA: TGTGCCAGCAGCTTAAGGGACAGGGTGAAAGAAAAACTGTTTTTT.